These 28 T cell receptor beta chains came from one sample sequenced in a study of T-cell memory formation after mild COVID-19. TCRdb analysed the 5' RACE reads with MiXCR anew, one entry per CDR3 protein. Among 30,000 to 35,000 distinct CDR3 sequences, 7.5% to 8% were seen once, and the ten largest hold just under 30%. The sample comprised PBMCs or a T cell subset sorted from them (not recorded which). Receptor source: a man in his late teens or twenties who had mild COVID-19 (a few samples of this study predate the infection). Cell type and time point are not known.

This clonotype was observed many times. This CDR3 is CASSQGGQPSTDTQYF. CDR3 DNA: TGCGCCAGCAGCCAAGGGGGACAGCCAAGCACAGATACGCAGTATTTT. This chain uses TRBV4-3 with TRBJ2-3; the match to TRBD1 covers 7 bases. CDR1 is LGHNA, CDR2 YSLEER, per germline. V lost 1 base, J lost 0 bases, and 4 bases stayed unmatched. This CDR3 spans 16 amino acids.

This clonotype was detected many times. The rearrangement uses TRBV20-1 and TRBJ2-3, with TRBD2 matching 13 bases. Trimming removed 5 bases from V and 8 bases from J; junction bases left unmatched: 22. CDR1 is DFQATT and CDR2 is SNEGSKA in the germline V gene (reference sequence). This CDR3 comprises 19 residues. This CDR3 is CSAQIPRLAGGLNDGTQYF. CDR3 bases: TGCAGTGCTCAGATTCCCCGACTAGCGGGGGGCCTTAATGATGGTACGCAGTATTTT.

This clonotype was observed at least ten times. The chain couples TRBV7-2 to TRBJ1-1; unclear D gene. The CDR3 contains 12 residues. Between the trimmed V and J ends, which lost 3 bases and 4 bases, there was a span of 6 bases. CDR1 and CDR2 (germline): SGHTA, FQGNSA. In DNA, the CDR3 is TGTGCCAGCAGCTTGATGTTCACTGAAGCTTTCTTT. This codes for CASSLMFTEAFF.

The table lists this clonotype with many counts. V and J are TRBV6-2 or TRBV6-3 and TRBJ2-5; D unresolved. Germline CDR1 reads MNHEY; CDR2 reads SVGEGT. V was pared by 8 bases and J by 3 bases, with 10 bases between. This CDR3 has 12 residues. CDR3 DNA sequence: TGTGCCAGCTCTCCCGGTGAAGAGACCCAGTACTTC. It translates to CASSPGEETQYF.

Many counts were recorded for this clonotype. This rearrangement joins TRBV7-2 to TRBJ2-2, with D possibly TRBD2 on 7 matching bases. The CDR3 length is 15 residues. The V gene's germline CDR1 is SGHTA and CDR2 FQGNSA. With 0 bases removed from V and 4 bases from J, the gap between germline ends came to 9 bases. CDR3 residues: CASSLAGGLTGELFF. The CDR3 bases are TGTGCCAGCAGCTTAGCCGGGGGGCTCACCGGGGAGCTGTTTTTT.

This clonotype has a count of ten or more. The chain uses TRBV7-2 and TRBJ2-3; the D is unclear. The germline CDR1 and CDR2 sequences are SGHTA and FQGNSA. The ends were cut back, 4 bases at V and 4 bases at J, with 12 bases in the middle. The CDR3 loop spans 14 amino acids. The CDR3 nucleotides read TGTGCCAGCAGCTACAAGGGTTTTGCAGATACGCAGTATTTT. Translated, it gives CASSYKGFADTQYF.

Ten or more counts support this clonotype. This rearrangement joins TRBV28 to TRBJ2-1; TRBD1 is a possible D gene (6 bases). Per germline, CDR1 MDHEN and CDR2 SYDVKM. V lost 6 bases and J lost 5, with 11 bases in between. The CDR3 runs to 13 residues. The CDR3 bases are TGTGCCAGCAGCGGACAGTTAAACAATGAGCAGTTCTTC. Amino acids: CASSGQLNNEQFF.

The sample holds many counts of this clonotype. Here the CDR3 DNA reads TGCGCCAGCAGCTCCCGGCCCGCGGAAGGATATCAAGAGACCCAGTACTTC. Its protein product is CASSSRPAEGYQETQYF. The rearrangement uses TRBV5-1 and TRBJ2-5; D gene unclear. The CDR3 consists of 17 residues. Trimming cost V 3 bases and J 2 bases, with 20 bases left between them. Germline CDR1 reads SGHRS; CDR2 reads YFSETQ.

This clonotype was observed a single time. The CDR3 region is CASSPGGYEQYV. The CDR3 bases are TGTGCCAGCAGCCCAGGGGGCTACGAGCAGTACGTC. This sequence joins TRBV6-6 and TRBJ2-7, with 7 bases fitting TRBD1. Germline CDR1 reads MNHNY; CDR2 reads SVGAGI (reference sequence). V lost 6 bases to trimming and J lost 3 bases; unmatched junction nucleotides: 2. The CDR3 extends over 12 amino acids.

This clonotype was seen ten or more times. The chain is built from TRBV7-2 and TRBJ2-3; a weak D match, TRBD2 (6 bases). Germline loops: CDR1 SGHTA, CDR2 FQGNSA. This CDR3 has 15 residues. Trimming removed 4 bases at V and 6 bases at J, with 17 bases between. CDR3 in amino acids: CASSSVEGSVDTQYF. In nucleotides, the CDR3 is TGTGCCAGCAGCTCCGTGGAGGGGTCCGTCGATACGCAGTATTTT.

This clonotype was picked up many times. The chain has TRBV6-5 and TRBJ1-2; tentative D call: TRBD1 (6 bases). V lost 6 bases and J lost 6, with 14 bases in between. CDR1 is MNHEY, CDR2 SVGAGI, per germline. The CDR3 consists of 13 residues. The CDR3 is CASRESGGHGYTF. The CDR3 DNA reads TGTGCCAGCAGAGAATCGGGGGGGCATGGCTACACCTTC.

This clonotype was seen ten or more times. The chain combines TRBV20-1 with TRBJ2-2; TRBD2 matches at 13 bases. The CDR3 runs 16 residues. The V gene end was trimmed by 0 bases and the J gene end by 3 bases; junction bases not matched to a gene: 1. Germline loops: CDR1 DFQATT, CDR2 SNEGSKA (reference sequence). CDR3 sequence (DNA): TGCAGTGCTAGAGATGGACTAGCGGGGGACACCGGGGAGCTGTTTTTT. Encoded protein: CSARDGLAGDTGELFF.

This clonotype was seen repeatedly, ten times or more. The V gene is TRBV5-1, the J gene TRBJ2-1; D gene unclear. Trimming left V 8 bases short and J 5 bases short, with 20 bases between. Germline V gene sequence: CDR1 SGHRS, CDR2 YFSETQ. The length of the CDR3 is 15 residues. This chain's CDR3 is CASSAAVLTNNEQFF. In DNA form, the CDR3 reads TGCGCCAGTAGTGCGGCCGTCCTCACAAACAATGAGCAGTTCTTC.

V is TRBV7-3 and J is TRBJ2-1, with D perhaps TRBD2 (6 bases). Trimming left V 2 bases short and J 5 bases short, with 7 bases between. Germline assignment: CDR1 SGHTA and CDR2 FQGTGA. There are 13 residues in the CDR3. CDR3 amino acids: CASSLAGNNEQFF. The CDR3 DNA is TGTGCCAGCAGCTTAGCGGGAAACAATGAGCAGTTCTTC.

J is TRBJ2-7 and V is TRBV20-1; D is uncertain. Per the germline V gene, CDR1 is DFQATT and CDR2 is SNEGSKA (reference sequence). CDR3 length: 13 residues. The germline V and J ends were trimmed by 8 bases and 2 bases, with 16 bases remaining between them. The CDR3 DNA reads TGCAGTCCATCCCATGTGGCTCCCTACGAGCAGTACTTC. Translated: CSPSHVAPYEQYF.

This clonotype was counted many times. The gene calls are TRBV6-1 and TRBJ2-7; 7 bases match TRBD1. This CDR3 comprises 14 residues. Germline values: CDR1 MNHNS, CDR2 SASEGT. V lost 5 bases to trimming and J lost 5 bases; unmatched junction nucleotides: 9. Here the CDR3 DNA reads TGTGCCAGCAGTCCGGAGACAGGGCCGGACGAGCAGTACTTC. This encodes CASSPETGPDEQYF.

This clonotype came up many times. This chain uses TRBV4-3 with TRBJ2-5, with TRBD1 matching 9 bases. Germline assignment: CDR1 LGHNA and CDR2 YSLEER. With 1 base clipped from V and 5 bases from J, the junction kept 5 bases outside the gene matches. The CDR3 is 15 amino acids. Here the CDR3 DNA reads TGCGCCAGCAGCCAAGCCGGGACAGGGCCCGAGACCCAGTACTTC. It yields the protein CASSQAGTGPETQYF.

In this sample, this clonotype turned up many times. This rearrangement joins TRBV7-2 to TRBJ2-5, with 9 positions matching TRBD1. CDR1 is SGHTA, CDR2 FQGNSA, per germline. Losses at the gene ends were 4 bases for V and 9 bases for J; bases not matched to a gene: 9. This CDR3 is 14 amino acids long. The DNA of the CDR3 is TGTGCCAGCAGCTCATACAGGGGGCGCATGGCCCAGTACTTC. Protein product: CASSSYRGRMAQYF.

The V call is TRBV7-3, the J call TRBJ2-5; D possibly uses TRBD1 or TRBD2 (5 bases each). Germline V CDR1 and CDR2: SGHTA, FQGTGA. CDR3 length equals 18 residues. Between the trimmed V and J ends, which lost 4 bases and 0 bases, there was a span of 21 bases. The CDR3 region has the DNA TGTGCCAGCAGCTCAACCGGGACGCACCCGAGGTACCAAGAGACCCAGTACTTC. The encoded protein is CASSSTGTHPRYQETQYF.

The CDR3 DNA reads TGCGCCAGCAGCCGGACAGGGAGGGAGGAAAAACTGTTTTTT. This translates into CASSRTGREEKLFF. The chain combines TRBV5-1 with TRBJ1-4; 8 bases match TRBD1. Germline V lookup: CDR1 SGHRS, CDR2 YFSETQ. The CDR3 spans 14 residues. The trim removed 4 bases at V and 8 bases at J, leaving 7 bases unmatched.

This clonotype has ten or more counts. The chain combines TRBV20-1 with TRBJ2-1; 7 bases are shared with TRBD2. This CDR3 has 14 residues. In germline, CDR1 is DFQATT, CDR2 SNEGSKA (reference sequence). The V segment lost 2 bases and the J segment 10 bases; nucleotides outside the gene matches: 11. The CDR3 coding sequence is TGCAGTGCTAGATCTGGAATGGGAGGGGTCGAGCAGTTCTTC. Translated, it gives CSARSGMGGVEQFF.

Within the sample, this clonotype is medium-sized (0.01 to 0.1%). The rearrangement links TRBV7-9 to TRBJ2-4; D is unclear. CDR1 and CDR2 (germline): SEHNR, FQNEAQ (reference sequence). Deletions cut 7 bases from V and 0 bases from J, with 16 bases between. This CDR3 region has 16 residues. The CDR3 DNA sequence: TGTGCCAGCACCCCTCCAGAGGAACTAGCCAAAAACATTCAGTACTTC. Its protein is CASTPPEELAKNIQYF. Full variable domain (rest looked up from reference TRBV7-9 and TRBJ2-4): DTGVSQNPRHKITKRGQNVTFRCDPISEHNRLYWYRQTLGQGPEFLTYFQNEAQLEKSRLLSDRFSAERPKGSFSTLEIQRTEQGDSAMYLCASTPPEELAKNIQYFGAGTRLSVL.

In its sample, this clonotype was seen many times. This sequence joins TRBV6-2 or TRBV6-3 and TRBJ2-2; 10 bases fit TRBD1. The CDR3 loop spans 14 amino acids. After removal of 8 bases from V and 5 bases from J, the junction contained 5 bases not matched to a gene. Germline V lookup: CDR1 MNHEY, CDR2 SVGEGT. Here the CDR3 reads CASGRTGGTGELFF. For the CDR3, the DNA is TGTGCCAGCGGCCGGACAGGGGGAACCGGGGAGCTGTTTTTT.

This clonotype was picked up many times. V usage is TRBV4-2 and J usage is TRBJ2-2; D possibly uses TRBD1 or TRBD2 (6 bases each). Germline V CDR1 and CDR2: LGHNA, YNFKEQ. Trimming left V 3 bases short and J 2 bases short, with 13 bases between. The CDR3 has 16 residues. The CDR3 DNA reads TGTGCCAGCAGCCAGTCCCGGGGGCTAAACACCGGGGAGCTGTTTTTT. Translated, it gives CASSQSRGLNTGELFF.

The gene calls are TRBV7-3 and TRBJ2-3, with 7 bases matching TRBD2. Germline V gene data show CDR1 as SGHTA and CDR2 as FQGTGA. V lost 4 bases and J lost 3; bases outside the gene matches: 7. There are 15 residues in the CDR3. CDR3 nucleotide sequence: TGTGCCAGCAGCTGGGGCTCCGGGGGGACAGATACGCAGTATTTT. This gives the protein CASSWGSGGTDTQYF.

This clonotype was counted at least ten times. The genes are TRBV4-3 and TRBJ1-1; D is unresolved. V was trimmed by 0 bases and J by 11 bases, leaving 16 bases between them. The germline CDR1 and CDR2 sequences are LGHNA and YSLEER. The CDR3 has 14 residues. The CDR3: CASSQDSTSGRAFF. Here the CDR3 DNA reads TGCGCCAGCAGCCAAGATTCGACCTCCGGTCGGGCTTTCTTT.

DNA for the CDR3: TGTGCCAGCAGCCCTGGACAGGGCAAATATACGCAGTATTTT. This gives the protein CASSPGQGKYTQYF. The chain joins TRBV7-3 to TRBJ2-3; 8 positions match TRBD1. V dropped 5 bases and J dropped 7; count of bases not matched to a gene: 8. CDR3 length: 14 residues. Germline V gene lookup returns CDR1 SGHTA and CDR2 FQGTGA.

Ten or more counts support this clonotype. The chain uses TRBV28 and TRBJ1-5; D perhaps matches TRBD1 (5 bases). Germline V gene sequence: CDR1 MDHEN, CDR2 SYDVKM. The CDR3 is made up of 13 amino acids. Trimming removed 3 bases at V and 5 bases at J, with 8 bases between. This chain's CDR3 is CASSLAGHQPQHF. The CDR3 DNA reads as TGTGCCAGCAGTTTGGCAGGGCATCAGCCCCAGCATTTT.